These 32 T cell receptor beta chains originate from one sample sequenced in a study of shared clonotypes between healthy human individuals. Assay used: immunoSEQ multiplex PCR; TCRdb lists only in-frame clones, some missing. This table holds about 2 million clones, 85% to 95% found once. Terminally differentiated effector memory CD45RA+ cells were left out of the naive CD8 fraction, which was CD45RO-negative and positively selected for CCR7. The specimen sequenced was naive CD8+ T cells sorted from blood. Every receptor here comes from a man younger than 30 in good health.

As for this clone: Other DNA sequences within the sample encode an identical CDR3. V gene TRBV19 combines with J gene TRBJ2-7; D call uncertain. CDR3 size: 13 residues. Germline V gene lookup returns CDR1 LNHDA and CDR2 SQIVND (reference sequence). V shed 1 base and J shed 2 bases, with 6 bases lying between them. The CDR3 sequence is CASSIGPTYEQYF. The CDR3 bases are TGTGCCAGTAGTATAGGTCCAACCTACGAGCAGTACTTC.

This chain joins TRBV9 and TRBJ2-7; a possible D gene is TRBD1 (5 bases). This CDR3 has 14 amino acids. V lost 3 bases and J lost 6, with 16 bases in between. Germline assignment: CDR1 SGDLS and CDR2 YYNGEE. CDR3 sequence reads: CASSAQGSWVEQYF. The CDR3 DNA reads as TGTGCCAGCAGCGCCCAGGGATCCTGGGTCGAGCAGTACTTC.

This chain connects TRBV21-1 to TRBJ1-3; TRBD1, the table's D call, lacks a check against the DNA. TRBV21-1 is shown as a pseudogene. This CDR3 has 15 amino acids. In nucleotides, the CDR3 is TGTGCCAGCAGCGCCGGACAGGGCGGCGGAAACACCATATATTTT. As protein: CASSAGQGGGNTIYF.

This chain links TRBV6-5 with TRBJ2-7, with 12 bases identical to TRBD2. V trimming: 5 bases; J trimming: 2 bases; junction bases outside the gene matches: 4. Germline CDR1 is MNHEY and CDR2 is SVGAGI. This CDR3 is 15 amino acids long. The CDR3 sequence is CASSKTSGSPYEQYF. CDR3 nucleotide sequence: TGTGCCAGCAGTAAGACTAGCGGGAGCCCCTACGAGCAGTACTTC.

About this clone itself: Other DNA sequences in the sample encode the same CDR3. The chain couples TRBV27 to TRBJ2-7; D is uncertain. V lost 4 bases to trimming and J lost 1 base, with 8 bases between them. Germline lookup yields CDR1 MNHEY and CDR2 SMNVEV (reference sequence). The CDR3 contains 13 residues. CDR3 nucleotide sequence: TGTGCCAGCAGTTCGCGGCTTTCCTACGAGCAGTACTTC. Translating it yields CASSSRLSYEQYF.

The chain joins TRBV7-9 to TRBJ1-6, with 8 bases fitting TRBD1. V shed 6 bases, J shed 8 bases, and the junction held 3 bases outside the gene matches. This CDR3 spans 13 amino acids. Looked up from germline, CDR1 is SEHNR and CDR2 is FQNEAQ (reference sequence). The CDR3 bases are TGTGCCAGCAGGGTGACAGGGGATTCACCCCTCCACTTT. It translates to CASRVTGDSPLHF.

With regard to this clone: This same CDR3 is encoded by further DNA sequences in the sample. The chain joins TRBV6-5 to TRBJ2-2; D may correspond to TRBD1 or TRBD2 (5 bases each). Per germline, CDR1 MNHEY and CDR2 SVGAGI. The CDR3 sequence is 15 residues long. V was cut by 0 bases and J by 5 bases, with 10 bases left in between. The CDR3 DNA follows: TGTGCCAGCAGTTACTCGAGGGGCTTTACCGGGGAGCTGTTTTTT. The encoded protein is CASSYSRGFTGELFF.

The chain carries TRBV27 and TRBJ2-6; 11 bases agree with TRBD2. J lost 0 bases, V lost 3 bases, and 7 bases had no gene match. CDR3 length equals 19 residues. Germline-derived CDR1 and CDR2 are MNHEY and SMNVEV (reference sequence). CDR3 nucleotide sequence: TGTGCCAGCAGTTTCCTAGCGGGGGGTCCAGGCTCTGGGGCCAACGTCCTGACTTTC. It specifies CASSFLAGGPGSGANVLTF. Full variable domain (rest looked up from reference TRBV27 and TRBJ2-6): EAQVTQNPRYLITVTGKKLTVTCSQNMNHEYMSWYRQDPGLGLRQIYYSMNVEVTDKGDVPEGYKVSRKEKRNFPLILESPSPNQTSLYFCASSFLAGGPGSGANVLTFGAGSRLTVL.

The V call is TRBV11-2, the J call TRBJ2-7; TRBD1 might be the D (7 bases). The germline gives CDR1 SGHAT, CDR2 FQNNGV. The CDR3 length is 15 residues. V lost 2 bases and J lost 0, with 11 bases in between. The CDR3 loop is CASSLSEGASYEQYF. For the CDR3, the DNA is TGTGCCAGCAGCTTATCGGAGGGGGCCTCCTACGAGCAGTACTTC.

V usage is TRBV6-5 and J usage is TRBJ2-1, with a weak D call TRBD1 (6 bases). CDR3 length: 15 amino acids. The germline V and J ends were trimmed by 2 bases and 4 bases, with 12 bases remaining between them. Germline V gives CDR1 MNHEY, CDR2 SVGAGI. The CDR3 spells CASSYGQRGYNEQFF. CDR3 coding DNA: TGTGCCAGCAGTTACGGACAGAGGGGATACAATGAGCAGTTCTTC.

This chain uses TRBV27 with TRBJ2-3; D is ambiguous. Trimming removed 5 bases at V and 0 bases at J, with 6 bases between. The CDR3 has 13 residues. Per the germline V gene, CDR1 is MNHEY and CDR2 is SMNVEV (reference sequence). The CDR3 nucleotides read TGTGCCAGCAGTACCCTAAGCACAGATACGCAGTATTTT. Translated, it gives CASSTLSTDTQYF.

This chain joins TRBV7-4 and TRBJ1-1; weak D call: TRBD1 (5 bases). The length of the CDR3 is 18 residues. From germline, CDR1 is SGHVT and CDR2 SQSDAQ. Trimming took 2 bases from V and 0 from J, leaving 19 bases between them. CDR3 region: CASSLTRQYLSLNTEAFF. CDR3 coding DNA: TGTGCCAGCAGCTTAACAAGACAGTACCTTTCTCTGAACACTGAAGCTTTCTTT.

The J gene is TRBJ2-7, the V gene TRBV11-2; 9 nucleotides line up with TRBD1. The CDR3 sequence is 17 residues long. The V gene's germline CDR1 is SGHAT and CDR2 FQNNGV. Losses at the gene ends were 4 bases for V and 3 bases for J; bases not matched to a gene: 13. CDR3 in amino acids: CASSSFTGGANDYEQYF. CDR3 nucleotides: TGTGCCAGCAGCTCATTCACAGGGGGCGCAAATGACTACGAGCAGTACTTC.

This clone was observed a single time. V and J are TRBV7-9 and TRBJ1-1; 11 positions agree with TRBD1. The CDR3 length is 15 residues. V dropped 7 bases and J dropped 5; count of bases not matched to a gene: 9. Germline assignment: CDR1 SEHNR and CDR2 FQNEAQ (reference sequence). The CDR3 loop reads CASTGQGARLTEAFF. The CDR3 bases are TGTGCCAGCACCGGACAGGGGGCGCGGTTGACTGAAGCTTTCTTT.

This rearrangement joins TRBV27 to TRBJ2-7; TRBD1 matches at 9 bases. Germline CDR1 and CDR2: MNHEY and SMNVEV (reference sequence). The CDR3 is 14 residues long. Trimming removed 3 bases from V and 6 bases from J; junction bases left unmatched: 6. The DNA for the CDR3 is TGTGCCAGCAGTTTCAGGACAGGGGCGGGCGAGCAGTACTTC. This codes for CASSFRTGAGEQYF.

Comment on this clone: The same CDR3 is also encoded by other DNA sequences in this sample. This sequence joins TRBV7-9 and TRBJ2-7, with unresolved D. Germline V gene lookup returns CDR1 SEHNR and CDR2 FQNEAQ (reference sequence). V lost 3 bases to trimming and J lost 3 bases, with 9 bases between them. The CDR3 extends over 13 amino acids. CDR3 nucleotide sequence: TGTGCCAGCAGCTTGGCGGTAGACTACGAGCAGTACTTC. It specifies CASSLAVDYEQYF.

Details on this clone: The sample has other DNA sequences that encode this CDR3 too. This sequence joins TRBV6-5 and TRBJ2-1; 12 bases fit TRBD2. Trimming removed 0 bases from V and 9 bases from J; junction bases left unmatched: 6. From germline, CDR1 is MNHEY and CDR2 SVGAGI. The CDR3 runs 16 residues. CDR3 in DNA: TGTGCCAGCAGTTACTCGCGTCTAGCGGGGGGGTTTGAGCAGTTCTTC. Translation gives CASSYSRLAGGFEQFF.

To note about this clone: This sample includes further DNA sequences coding for the same CDR3. The chain couples TRBV4-3 to TRBJ1-1; no definite D call. Trimming pared 0 bases from V and 1 base from J, leaving 6 bases between. The CDR3 loop spans 14 amino acids. Germline-derived CDR1 and CDR2 are LGHNA and YSLEER. In DNA, the CDR3 is TGCGCCAGCAGCCAAGATCGGGAGAACACTGAAGCTTTCTTT. It yields the protein CASSQDRENTEAFF.

This chain joins TRBV4-3 and TRBJ2-7, with 7 bases identical to TRBD1. Germline V gene sequence: CDR1 LGHNA, CDR2 YSLEER. The CDR3 contains 15 residues. With V trimmed by 6 bases and J by 3 bases, 11 bases remained unmatched. The CDR3 spells CASSTGQSVNYEQYF. CDR3 in DNA: TGCGCCAGCAGTACGGGACAGAGCGTTAACTACGAGCAGTACTTC.

V is TRBV15 and J is TRBJ1-2, with D perhaps TRBD1 (6 bases). V lost 0 bases and J 4 bases, leaving 9 bases between the germline ends. Germline V CDR1 and CDR2: LNHNV, YYDKDF (reference sequence). This CDR3 is 14 amino acids long. DNA of the CDR3: TGTGCCACCAGCAGAGACAGGACAGTCTATGGCTACACCTTC. Amino acids: CATSRDRTVYGYTF.

The J gene is TRBJ1-2, the V gene TRBV30; D is ambiguous. CDR3 size: 12 residues. CDR1 is GTSNPN, CDR2 SVGIG, per germline (reference sequence). Trimming cost V 2 bases and J 8 bases, with 12 bases left between them. CDR3 sequence reads: CAWSFGGGGYTF. CDR3 nucleotide sequence: TGTGCCTGGAGTTTCGGAGGAGGCGGCTACACCTTC.

The chain carries TRBV6-1 and TRBJ1-5; D is unresolved. Trimming left V 4 bases short and J 8 bases short, with 6 bases between. This CDR3 has 11 residues. Germline V lookup: CDR1 MNHNS, CDR2 SASEGT. Written as DNA, the CDR3 is TGTGCCAGCAGTGGGGGTGAGCCCCAGCATTTT. It translates to CASSGGEPQHF.

The table lists this clone with a few counts. The CDR3 loop is CASSYTGSEAFF. DNA for the CDR3: TGTGCCAGCAGCTATACAGGGAGTGAAGCTTTCTTT. The chain combines TRBV6-6 with TRBJ1-1; tentatively, D is TRBD1 (6 bases). Germline V CDR1 and CDR2: MNHNY, SVGAGI (reference sequence). The CDR3 contains 12 residues. V lost 6 bases and J 7 bases, leaving 12 bases between the germline ends.

The CDR3: CASSQSPGRPESYTF. For the CDR3, the DNA is TGCGCCAGCAGCCAAAGCCCGGGACGGCCTGAGAGCTACACCTTC. The chain joins TRBV4-1 to TRBJ1-2; D is perhaps TRBD1 (5 bases). The CDR3 sequence is 15 residues long. With 2 bases removed from V and 9 bases from J, the gap between germline ends came to 19 bases. The germline CDR1 and CDR2 sequences are MGHRA and YSYEKL.

J is TRBJ2-5 and V is TRBV2; D may be TRBD2 (7 bases). V shed 2 bases and J shed 4 bases, with 14 bases lying between them. This CDR3 region has 15 residues. Per the germline V gene, CDR1 is SNHLY and CDR2 is FYNNEI. The CDR3 protein is CASSEHTGRAETQYF. In nucleotides, the CDR3 is TGTGCCAGCAGTGAACACACAGGGAGGGCAGAGACCCAGTACTTC.

This clone is a singleton in its sample. The V and J genes are TRBV5-6 and TRBJ2-3; 14 bases are a match to TRBD2. This CDR3 has 16 residues. The ends lost 3 bases at V and 5 bases at J; junction bases unmatched: 5. CDR1 and CDR2 from the germline V gene are SGHDT and YYEEEE. CDR3 bases: TGTGCCAGCAGCTCGAGGGGACTAGCGGGAGAAGATACGCAGTATTTT. Its translation: CASSSRGLAGEDTQYF.

The chain combines TRBV6-6 with TRBJ1-3; D is unresolved. Trimming shortened V by 5 bases and J by 4 bases, and 12 bases separated the two germline ends. The CDR3 is made up of 14 amino acids. Germline V gene data show CDR1 as MNHNY and CDR2 as SVGAGI (reference sequence). The CDR3 sequence: CASSPPGLGNTIYF. The CDR3 nucleotides are TGTGCCAGCAGTCCCCCAGGCCTAGGAAACACCATATATTTT.

The genes are TRBV9 and TRBJ2-1; no firm D call. The germline V gene has CDR1 SGDLS and CDR2 YYNGEE. V shed 4 bases and J shed 2 bases, with 7 bases lying between them. CDR3 length: 13 residues. The DNA of the CDR3 is TGTGCCAGCAGCCATGATACCTACAATGAGCAGTTCTTC. Translating gives CASSHDTYNEQFF.

The chain joins TRBV19 to TRBJ2-5, with no clear D. This CDR3 is 15 amino acids long. Trimming took off 1 base at V and 0 bases at J, with 9 bases between the two ends. Germline V gives CDR1 LNHDA, CDR2 SQIVND (reference sequence). The CDR3 DNA follows: TGTGCCAGTAGTATAGTGGGCGGCTACCAAGAGACCCAGTACTTC. Its protein product is CASSIVGGYQETQYF. Complete variable domain (other parts from reference TRBV19 and TRBJ2-5): DGGITQSPKYLFRKEGQNVTLSCEQNLNHDAMYWYRQDPGQGLRLIYYSQIVNDFQKGDIAEGYSVSREKKESFPLTVTSAQKNPTAFYLCASSIVGGYQETQYFGPGTRLLVL.

The rearrangement joins TRBV5-4 to TRBJ2-2; a possible D gene is TRBD2 (5 bases). Trimming cost V 6 bases and J 5 bases, with 14 bases left between them. Germline CDR1 and CDR2: SGHNT and YYREEE (reference sequence). This CDR3 comprises 14 residues. The CDR3 reads CASTGESGTGELFF. Written as DNA, the CDR3 is TGTGCCAGCACGGGCGAGTCGGGGACCGGGGAGCTGTTTTTT.

This rearrangement joins TRBV11-2 to TRBJ2-1; D ambiguous. Deletions cut 0 bases from V and 5 bases from J, with 5 bases between. CDR1 is SGHAT, CDR2 FQNNGV, per germline. The CDR3 sequence is 13 residues long. The CDR3: CASSLETNNEQFF. In nucleotides, the CDR3 is TGTGCCAGCAGCTTAGAAACAAACAATGAGCAGTTCTTC.

The chain links TRBV28 to TRBJ1-5; 10 nucleotides agree with TRBD1. The CDR3 is 18 amino acids. The junction had 10 bases not matched to a gene; V was cut back by 5 bases and J by 0 bases. Germline V gives CDR1 MDHEN, CDR2 SYDVKM. CDR3 DNA sequence: TGTGCCAGCAGTATCGGGTGGACAGGGGGATTTAGCAATCAGCCCCAGCATTTT. This sequence encodes CASSIGWTGGFSNQPQHF.